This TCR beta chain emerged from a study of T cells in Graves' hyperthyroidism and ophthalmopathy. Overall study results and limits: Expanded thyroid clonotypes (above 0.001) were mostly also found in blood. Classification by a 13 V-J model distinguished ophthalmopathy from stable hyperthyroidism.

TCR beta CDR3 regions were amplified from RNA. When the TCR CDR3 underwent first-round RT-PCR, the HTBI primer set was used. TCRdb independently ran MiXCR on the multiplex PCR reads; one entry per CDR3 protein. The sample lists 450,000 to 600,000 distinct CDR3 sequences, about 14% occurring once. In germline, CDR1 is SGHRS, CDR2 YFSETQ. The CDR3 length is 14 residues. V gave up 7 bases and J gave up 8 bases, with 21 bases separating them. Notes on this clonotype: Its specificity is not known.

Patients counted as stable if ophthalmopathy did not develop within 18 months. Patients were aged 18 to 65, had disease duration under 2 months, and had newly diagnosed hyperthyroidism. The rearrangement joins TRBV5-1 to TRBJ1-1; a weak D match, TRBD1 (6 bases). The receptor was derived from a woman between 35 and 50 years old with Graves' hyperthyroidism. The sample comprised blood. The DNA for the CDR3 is TGCGCCAGCCTCTTAGATGGGAGGGGGGAGGAAGCTTTCTTT. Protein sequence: CASLLDGRGEEAFF.